The 7 T cell receptor beta chains presented below share a single source sample, sequenced in a study of cytomegalovirus exposure and HLA in healthy donors. In the PCR, 60 Vbeta and 13 Jbeta primers were used. Method: immunoSEQ multiplex PCR; TCRdb's copy keeps in-frame clones and lacks some. The table has tens of thousands of clones, around 80% seen once. Sequencing input: PBMCs. These receptors all stem from a male donor in good health and CMV-seropositive.

This sequence joins TRBV27 and TRBJ1-2; TRBD1 is a possible D gene (5 bases). The CDR3 sequence is 18 residues long. V was shortened by 6 bases and J by 6 bases, with 29 bases between the two germline ends. Looked up from germline, CDR1 is MNHEY and CDR2 is SMNVEV (reference sequence). CDR3 nucleotide sequence: TGTGCCAGCAGGCCCCGAGATCAGTTTACATTAGGGGATAATGGCTACACCTTC. Its translation: CASRPRDQFTLGDNGYTF.

This sequence joins TRBV2 and TRBJ2-2; the match to TRBD1 covers 9 bases. Germline values: CDR1 SNHLY, CDR2 FYNNEI. Germline trimming cut 6 bases from V and 1 base from J; bases unmatched to any gene: 3. This CDR3 has 15 amino acids. In DNA form, the CDR3 reads TGTGCCAGCAGCGGGGACAGGGTGAACACCGGGGAGCTGTTTTTT. This codes for CASSGDRVNTGELFF. Drawing the rest from reference TRBV2 and TRBJ2-2, the complete variable domain is EPEVTQTPSHQVTQMGQEVILRCVPISNHLYFYWYRQILGQKVEFLVSFYNNEISEKSEIFDDQFSVERPDGSNFTLKIRSTKLEDSAMYFCASSGDRVNTGELFFGEGSRLTVL.

The chain has TRBV21-1 and TRBJ1-2; whether TRBD1, the table's D call, matches the DNA was not checked. TRBV21-1 is reported as a pseudogene. CDR3 length: 14 residues. CDR3 coding DNA: TGTGCCAGCAGCAAATGGGCGTACAGGGTCGGCTACACCTTC. This gives the protein CASSKWAYRVGYTF.

The count of this clone is one. The chain has TRBV7-2 and TRBJ2-5, with D possibly TRBD1 on 6 matching bases. In germline, CDR1 is SGHTA, CDR2 FQGNSA. V lost 5 bases and J lost 3, with 13 bases in between. CDR3 length equals 14 residues. The CDR3: CASSQGPGEETQYF. DNA of the CDR3: TGTGCCAGCAGCCAAGGCCCAGGGGAAGAGACCCAGTACTTC.

CDR3 amino acids: CASSPLPAGGFTDTQYF. CDR3 nucleotide sequence: TGTGCCAGCAGCCCCCTGCCAGCGGGGGGGTTCACAGATACGCAGTATTTT. The chain links TRBV4-2 to TRBJ2-3, with 10 bases lining up with TRBD2. Germline lookup yields CDR1 LGHNA and CDR2 YNFKEQ. The CDR3 length is 17 residues. J was trimmed by 2 bases and V by 4 bases; bases with no gene match: 9.

This clone was observed a few times. The chain recombines TRBV18 with TRBJ1-5; perhaps TRBD1 as D (6 bases). Germline CDR1 and CDR2: KGHSH and LQKENI. The germline V and J ends were trimmed by 4 bases and 3 bases, with 10 bases remaining between them. This CDR3 comprises 14 residues. CDR3 in amino acids: CASSLGQNNQPQHF. The CDR3, as DNA: TGTGCCAGCTCACTTGGACAGAACAATCAGCCCCAGCATTTT.

The gene calls are TRBV4-2 and TRBJ2-5; D is perhaps TRBD1 (8 bases). Germline lookup yields CDR1 LGHNA and CDR2 YNFKEQ. The CDR3 runs 16 residues. The V and J ends lost 1 base and 5 bases respectively, with 17 bases between them. In nucleotides, the CDR3 is TGTGCCAGCAGCCAAGGGGGGGGCAGGGGGCTTGAGACCCAGTACTTC. Translated: CASSQGGGRGLETQYF.